This TCR beta chain was found in a study of CD8 T cells in ankylosing spondylitis. Trimming cost V 5 bases and J 12 bases; bases outside gene matches: 9. Germline V lookup: CDR1 LGHNA, CDR2 YSLEER. CDR3 length equals 13 residues. Quantitative molecular-barcoded 5'-RACE generated the TCR beta libraries. Each CDR3 protein is one row after TCRdb ran MiXCR on the 5' RACE reads. Of 150,000 to 200,000 distinct CDR3 sequences listed, around 13% were seen once; the top ten hold roughly 11%. This clonotype was detected many times. As yet, its antigen is unknown. Overall study findings and caveats: Those disease-linked clones were CD8+; they were also relatively rare in peripheral blood.

This receptor was taken from a female donor with ankylosing spondylitis or in good health (not recorded which). This chain connects TRBV4-3 to TRBJ2-1; 8 bases line up with TRBD2. Sequencing was carried out using blood, either unsorted or a sorted T cell fraction (not recorded which). CDR3 sequence reads: CASSEKGLGAQFF. CDR3 nucleotides: TGCGCCAGCAGCGAGAAGGGACTAGGAGCGCAGTTCTTC.